This T cell receptor (beta chain) was observed in a study of tumor-infiltrating lymphocytes in primary liver carcinoma. Study findings and constraints: Overlap in tumor-adjacent and tumor-blood pairs fell below that of tumor region pairs.

TCR beta cDNA was reverse-transcribed from roughly 520 ng of total RNA. The reaction used a constant-region primer and ProtoScript II reverse transcriptase. Modified slightly, ARM-PCR produced TCR beta libraries over three nested multiplex PCR rounds. The two initial PCR rounds, roughly 9 cycles each, used TRBV1-TRBV30 forward and C-beta reverse primers. MiXCR was run by TCRdb on the multiplex PCR reads, yielding one entry per CDR3 protein. This sample yields 75,000 to 80,000 distinct CDR3 sequences, of which 65% to 75% are seen a single time; 26% belongs to the top ten. Details on this clonotype: Its antigen is not known.

Investigators took RNA and DNA out together from about 20-30 mg of unsorted bulk tissue. The patients, who had chronic HBV infection, were treatment-naive (untreated). V was clipped by 2 bases and J by 8 bases, with 10 bases between them. The CDR3 covers 14 residues. This rearrangement joins TRBV12-3 or TRBV12-4 to TRBJ1-6; TRBD1 is a possible D gene (6 bases). The TCR sequence derives from a man aged 40-49 years with primary liver carcinoma and hepatitis B virus infection. Sequencing input: tumor-adjacent normal liver tissue. CDR3 residues: CASSLQGTDSPLHF. CDR3 DNA sequence: TGTGCCAGCAGTTTACAGGGGACCGATTCACCCCTCCACTTT.